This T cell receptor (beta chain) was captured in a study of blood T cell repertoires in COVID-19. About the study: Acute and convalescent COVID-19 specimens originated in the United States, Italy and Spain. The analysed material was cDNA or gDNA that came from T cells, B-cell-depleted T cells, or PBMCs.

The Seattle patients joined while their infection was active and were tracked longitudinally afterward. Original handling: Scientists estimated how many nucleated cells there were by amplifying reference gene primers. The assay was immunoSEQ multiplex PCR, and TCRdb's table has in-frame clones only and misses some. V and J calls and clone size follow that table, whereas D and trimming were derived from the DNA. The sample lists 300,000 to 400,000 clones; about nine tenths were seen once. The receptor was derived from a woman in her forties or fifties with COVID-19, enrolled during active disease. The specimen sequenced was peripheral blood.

The CDR3 sequence: CASSSPPDRATDTQYF. For the CDR3, the DNA is TGTGCCAGCAGCTCCCCCCCAGACAGGGCCACAGATACGCAGTATTTT. The chain carries TRBV9 and TRBJ2-3; 7 bases match TRBD1. This CDR3 comprises 16 residues. Germline CDR1 reads SGDLS; CDR2 reads YYNGEE. Losses at the gene ends were 4 bases for V and 2 bases for J; bases not matched to a gene: 10.